This T cell receptor beta chain comes out of a study of blood T cells in healthy people across ages. From germline, CDR1 is SNHLY and CDR2 FYNNEI. The germline V and J ends were trimmed by 3 bases and 3 bases, with 6 bases remaining between them. This CDR3 has 12 residues. It was with a sample-barcoded 5' primer and a J-beta primer mix that a second PCR of roughly 7 to 12 cycles was run. Via MiXCR, TCRdb re-called the 5' RACE reads, giving one row per CDR3 protein. The table has fewer than 750,000 distinct CDR3 sequences, 40% to 65% seen once. Ten or more counts support this clonotype. Sequenced input: blood. The chain couples TRBV2 to TRBJ2-7; no definite D call. This receptor was taken from a woman aged 80 or over in good health. The CDR3, as DNA: TGTGCCAGCAGTGAGCGGAGCTACGAGCAGTACTTC. Translation: CASSERSYEQYF.